Each of the 12 T cell receptor beta chains below was sequenced from the same sample in a study of shared clonotypes between healthy human individuals. Here immunoSEQ multiplex PCR was the method, and the copy in TCRdb shows in-frame clones only, minus some. This sample carries some 92,000 clones, less than 60% of them seen once, and the ten largest clones take roughly 16%. The sequenced material came from PBMCs. The receptors were sampled from a woman between 40 and 50 years old in good health. Some clones in this sample may be carry-over from other donors' samples.

The chain combines TRBV11-1 with TRBJ2-5, with D tentatively TRBD1 (6 bases). V lost 7 bases and J lost 1, with 13 bases in between. This CDR3 contains 14 residues. Germline V CDR1 and CDR2: SGHAT, FQDESV (reference sequence). The CDR3 here is CASTQETGQETQYF. CDR3 DNA sequence: TGTGCCAGCACCCAAGAGACAGGCCAAGAGACCCAGTACTTC. Combining the CDR3 with reference TRBV11-1 and TRBJ2-5 gives the whole variable domain EAEVAQSPRYKITEKSQAVAFWCDPISGHATLYWYRQILGQGPELLVQFQDESVVDDSQLPKDRFSAERLKGVDSTLKIQPAELGDSAMYLCASTQETGQETQYFGPGTRLLVL.

The chain links TRBV9 to TRBJ2-2, with 7 bases lining up with TRBD2. Unmatched junction bases numbered 6, after V lost 4 bases and J lost 6 bases. From germline, CDR1 is SGDLS and CDR2 YYNGEE. This CDR3 contains 14 residues. CDR3 nucleotide sequence: TGTGCCAGCAGCCCGTCGGGAGGAGCCGGGGAGCTGTTTTTT. The encoded protein is CASSPSGGAGELFF.

The chain recombines TRBV7-3 with TRBJ2-1; TRBD1 matches 9 bases. V lost 4 bases and J lost 4; bases outside the gene matches: 5. There are 15 residues in the CDR3. Germline CDR1 and CDR2: SGHTA and FQGTGA. The CDR3 DNA reads as TGTGCCAGCAGCTCCGACAGGGGGTTATACAATGAGCAGTTCTTC. This encodes CASSSDRGLYNEQFF.

Details on this clone: This sequence is one base from a far larger clone and is likely a read error. The rearrangement uses TRBV11-2 and TRBJ1-4, with a weak D call TRBD1 (5 bases). CDR3 size: 15 residues. The V gene lost 4 bases and the J gene lost 3 bases, with 12 bases spanning the gap. The germline V gene encodes CDR1 SGHAT and CDR2 FQNNGV. This CDR3 is CASSWPPGSNEKLFF. The CDR3 DNA is TGTGCCAGCAGCTGGCCGCCAGGGTCTAATGAAAAACTGTTTTTT.

Remarks on this clone: A much larger clone lies one base from this, so it may be a read error. The chain combines TRBV7-2 with TRBJ2-1; tentative D call: TRBD1 (6 bases). V lost 4 bases, J lost 3 bases, and 13 bases lay in between. This CDR3 has 15 amino acids. The germline gives CDR1 SGHTA, CDR2 FQGNSA. DNA for the CDR3: TGTGCCAGCAGCTCAATGATAGGGGGCTACAATGAGCAGTTCTTC. This translates into CASSSMIGGYNEQFF.

This clone showed up just a few times. This rearrangement joins TRBV29-1 to TRBJ2-5; the D gene could be TRBD1 or TRBD2 (5 bases each). The last part of the DNA fits TRBJ2-7 better; the J call may be wrong. This CDR3 comprises 16 residues. The germline V gene encodes CDR1 SQVTM and CDR2 ANQGSEA. The DNA for the CDR3 is TGCAGCGTTGACTTATCGATTCCGGGACGAACTTACGAGCAGTACTTC. This translates into CSVDLSIPGRTYEQYF.

The chain is built from TRBV9 and TRBJ2-5, with 12 bases identical to TRBD2. CDR1 and CDR2 from the germline V gene are SGDLS and YYNGEE. V lost 4 bases and J lost 2; bases outside the gene matches: 6. There are 16 residues in the CDR3. The CDR3, as DNA: TGTGCCAGCAGCCCCCGGACTAGCGGGGAACAAGAGACCCAGTACTTC. Amino acid sequence: CASSPRTSGEQETQYF.

This chain links TRBV7-9 with TRBJ2-1, with 8 bases that match TRBD2. V lost 4 bases, J lost 3 bases, and 8 bases stayed unmatched. Looked up from germline, CDR1 is SEHNR and CDR2 is FQNEAQ (reference sequence). This CDR3 is built from 16 residues. DNA of the CDR3: TGTGCCAGCAGCTCACCGGGACTAGAAAGCTACAATGAGCAGTTCTTC. This encodes CASSSPGLESYNEQFF.

About this clone itself: This sample also contains other DNA sequences that code for the same CDR3. The chain combines TRBV30 with TRBJ1-5; D not resolved. Germline-derived CDR1 and CDR2 are GTSNPN and SVGIG (reference sequence). CDR3 size: 13 residues. Trimming left V 0 bases short and J 4 bases short, with 7 bases between. CDR3 residues: CAWSVRGNQPQHF. CDR3 nucleotide sequence: TGTGCCTGGAGTGTACGTGGGAATCAGCCCCAGCATTTT.

This clone was recorded only once. The rearrangement uses TRBV28 and TRBJ2-5, with no clear D. The J call may not be correct, given that the DNA end is closer to TRBJ2-7. The CDR3 extends over 13 amino acids. CDR1 MDHEN and CDR2 SYDVKM come from the germline V gene. The CDR3 DNA sequence: TGTGCCAGCAGTTCCCCCAGCTCCTACGAGCAGTACTTC. Its protein product is CASSSPSSYEQYF.

Turning to this clone: A far larger clone lies a single base away; this is likely a read error. V is TRBV18 and J is TRBJ2-7; D not certain. V was clipped by 3 bases and J by 2 bases, with 14 bases between them. CDR1 KGHSH and CDR2 LQKENI come from the germline V gene. This CDR3 is 15 amino acids long. This CDR3 reads CASSPTSTTTYEQYF. CDR3 sequence (DNA): TGTGCCAGCTCACCTACCTCCACCACTACCTACGAGCAGTACTTC.

Comments on this clone: A far larger clone is one nucleotide away, so this likely arose from a read error. V gene TRBV30 combines with J gene TRBJ2-5, with 7 bases aligning to TRBD1. The DNA end is more similar to TRBJ2-7, so the J call may be wrong. Germline lookup yields CDR1 GTSNPN and CDR2 SVGIG (reference sequence). The CDR3 is 13 amino acids. The DNA of the CDR3 is TGTGCCTGGAGCAGACAGGGTGCCCACGAGCAGTACTTC. It encodes CAWSRQGAHEQYF.